This T cell receptor beta chain was sequenced during a study of OX40 agonist ivuxolimab in advanced cancers. Germline trimming cut 4 bases from V and 2 bases from J; bases unmatched to any gene: 9. Germline V gives CDR1 MGHRA, CDR2 YSYEKL. The length of the CDR3 is 16 residues. Method: immunoSEQ multiplex PCR; TCRdb's copy keeps in-frame clones and lacks some. The profile shows 55,000 to 75,000 clones, about nine tenths of them singletons. Blood got drawn at baseline, again on cycle 4 day 1, and then on cycle 7 day 1. This chain joins TRBV4-1 and TRBJ2-3, with 7 bases identical to TRBD2. The sequencing here drew on CD4+ or CD8+ T cells sorted from blood, taken in a trial of the OX40 agonist ivuxolimab. This sequence originates from an adult with an advanced solid tumor such as melanoma, head and neck, liver or kidney cancer. DNA for the CDR3: TGCGCCAGCAGCCGGGGGGACTATTCTACCACAGATACGCAGTATTTT. It encodes CASSRGDYSTTDTQYF.